Following are 5 T cell receptor beta chains from one sample sequenced in a study of regulatory T cells in long-lasting Graves disease. Construction of TCR beta libraries relied on iRepertoire HTBI primers and on Arm-PCR targeting CDR3 regions. One entry per CDR3 protein results from TCRdb running MiXCR on the multiplex PCR reads. The sample consists of 250,000 to 300,000 distinct CDR3 sequences, under 20% of them appearing once. Described time point: newly diagnosed GD, antithyroid drugs for less than 3 months. After RNA was extracted from PBMCs, the TCR library was made from it. The sample was also reused in another study, on T cells in Graves' hyperthyroidism and ophthalmopathy.

The sequenced sample was peripheral blood mononuclear cells (PBMCs), obtained at new diagnosis, from a patient treated with antithyroid drugs. The origin of the receptors is a woman in her twenties or thirties with Graves disease.

This clonotype was counted ten times or more. The J gene is TRBJ1-2, the V gene TRBV5-1, with D possibly TRBD1 on 5 matching bases. With 1 base removed from V and 0 bases from J, the gap between germline ends came to 10 bases. The length of the CDR3 is 15 residues. In germline, CDR1 is SGHRS, CDR2 YFSETQ. The CDR3 coding sequence is TGCGCCAGCAGCTTGACAGGCGAAGCTAACTATGGCTACACCTTC. This gives the protein CASSLTGEANYGYTF.

A note on this clonotype: A read error likely explains this, since a far larger clone differs by one base. This chain connects TRBV3-1 to TRBJ2-4; D is possibly TRBD1 (5 bases). The DNA end is a closer match to TRBJ1-2, so the J assignment may be wrong. In germline, CDR1 is LGHDT, CDR2 YNNKEL (reference sequence). The CDR3 consists of 12 residues. This CDR3 is CASSRAGWGYTF. Written as DNA, the CDR3 is TGTGCCAGCAGCCGAGCAGGGTGGGGCTACACCTTC.

This clonotype appeared a few times. This CDR3 fails to terminate in the conserved phenylalanine or tryptophan, so it likely reflects a read error. This chain uses TRBV7-2 with TRBJ1-5, with D possibly matching TRBD1 (6 bases). CDR3 length: 14 residues. Trimming left V 5 bases short and J 5 bases short, with 13 bases between. Germline CDR1 reads SGHTA; CDR2 reads FQGNSA. The CDR3 sequence: CASSPNRVDQPQHL. The CDR3 region has the DNA TGTGCCAGCAGCCCTAACAGGGTGGATCAGCCCCAGCATCTT.

There are a few counts of this clonotype. V and J are TRBV20-1 and TRBJ1-2, with 10 nucleotides matching TRBD1. This CDR3 is 14 amino acids long. V shed 5 bases and J 2 bases; nucleotides not matched to a gene: 5. Germline V gene data show CDR1 as DFQATT and CDR2 as SNEGSKA (reference sequence). The CDR3 sequence is CSALQTGGNYGYTF. The CDR3 DNA sequence: TGCAGTGCTTTACAGACAGGGGGCAACTATGGCTACACCTTC.

This clonotype was observed a few times. The DNA for the CDR3 is TGTGCCAGCAGCCAAGGGGGGACAGTTTACAATGAGCAGTTCTTC. This encodes CASSQGGTVYNEQFF. The chain employs TRBV14 and TRBJ2-1; TRBD1 aligns across 7 bases. V was clipped by 1 base and J by 4 bases; unmatched bases: 4. The CDR3 consists of 15 residues. CDR1 is SGHDN and CDR2 is FVKESK in the germline V gene.